This TCR beta chain was captured in a study of cytomegalovirus exposure and HLA in healthy donors. In the PCR, 60 Vbeta and 13 Jbeta primers were used. The table came from immunoSEQ multiplex PCR; TCRdb's copy has only in-frame clones and leaves some out. The repertoire consists of some 140,000 clones, with about three quarters occurring once and the leading ten covering roughly 1.3%. The sequence was obtained from a middle-aged woman in good health and CMV-seronegative. Sequencing was carried out using PBMCs.

Here the CDR3 reads CASSDRGTYSPLHF. The CDR3 nucleotides read TGTGCCAGCAGTGATCGGGGGACTTATTCACCCCTCCACTTT. The chain has TRBV6-1 and TRBJ1-6; tentative D call: TRBD1 (5 bases). CDR1 is MNHNS, CDR2 SASEGT, per germline. The ends were cut back, 3 bases at V and 8 bases at J, with 11 bases in the middle. The CDR3 is 14 amino acids.